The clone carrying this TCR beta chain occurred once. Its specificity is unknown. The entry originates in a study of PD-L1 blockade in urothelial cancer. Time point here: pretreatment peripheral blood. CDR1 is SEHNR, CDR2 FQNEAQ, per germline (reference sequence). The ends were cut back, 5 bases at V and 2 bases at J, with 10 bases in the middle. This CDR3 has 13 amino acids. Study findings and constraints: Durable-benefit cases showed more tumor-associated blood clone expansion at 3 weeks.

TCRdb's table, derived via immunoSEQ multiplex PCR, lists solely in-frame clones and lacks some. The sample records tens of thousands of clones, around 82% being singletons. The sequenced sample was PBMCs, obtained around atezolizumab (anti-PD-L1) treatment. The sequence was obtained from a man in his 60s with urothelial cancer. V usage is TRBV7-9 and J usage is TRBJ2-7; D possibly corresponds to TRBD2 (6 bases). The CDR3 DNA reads TGTGCCAGCAGCCCGGGACTTACCTACGAGCAGTACTTC. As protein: CASSPGLTYEQYF.